This record looks at one TCR beta chain sequence and its context. This same CDR3 is encoded by further DNA sequences in the sample. Per the original methods: Reference gene primer amplification gave estimated nucleated cell counts. Measured with immunoSEQ multiplex PCR; TCRdb has only the in-frame clones, and not every one. V and J calls and clone size are those listed in that table; D and trimming were worked out from the DNA. This sample has around 250,000 clones, with about nine tenths found just once. The data were obtained in a study of blood T cell repertoires in COVID-19. About the study: Acute and convalescent COVID-19 samples came from the United States, Italy and Spain. PBMCs, B-cell-depleted T cells, or T cells provided the cDNA or gDNA that made up the material.

The clonotype originates from a man aged 55 to 69 with acute or convalescent COVID-19. The source material was peripheral blood.

Here the CDR3 DNA reads TGTGCCAGCAGCTTGCAGGGGGCTAATGAAAAACTGTTTTTT. Translation: CASSLQGANEKLFF. The rearrangement links TRBV5-5 to TRBJ1-4, with 7 bases lining up with TRBD1. CDR1 is SGHKS, CDR2 YYEKEE, per germline (reference sequence). J lost 3 bases, V lost 1 base, and 0 bases had no gene match. CDR3 size: 14 residues.